This TCR beta chain was captured by sequencing in a study of CD8+ T cells in alopecia areata. Overall study: Female C3H/HeJ mice aged about 6-11 weeks received skin from roughly 6-13-month-old C3H/HeJ donors with spontaneous alopecia.

About this clone: Mouse germline and gene names are used. The read ends 4 residues early relative to the CDR3; the germline J gene fills the gap.

Following RNA extraction, reverse transcription yielded cDNA that acted as the sequencing template. Sequenced by immunoSEQ multiplex PCR; TCRdb stores in-frame clones only, minus some. The sample counts 290,000 or so clones, none seen once; the ten largest own around 1.2%. Per the germline V gene, CDR1 is FNHDT and CDR2 is SITEND (reference sequence). J gave up 2 bases and V 4 bases, and 7 bases lay outside the gene matches. CDR3 length: 15 amino acids. Pooled cutaneous lymph node cells were sorted using CD4, CD8alpha, NKG2D, NKG2ACE and other markers. Sequences were obtained from CD4+ T cells sorted from a lymph node. J is TRBJ2-5 and V is TRBV19; 7 bases match TRBD1. This receptor was obtained from a C3H/HeJ mouse with alopecia areata. The strain's MHC type: H2-k. The CDR3: CASSQQGRGQDTQYF. CDR3 DNA (partial): TGTGCCAGCAGTCAACAGGGGAGAGGCCAAGAC.